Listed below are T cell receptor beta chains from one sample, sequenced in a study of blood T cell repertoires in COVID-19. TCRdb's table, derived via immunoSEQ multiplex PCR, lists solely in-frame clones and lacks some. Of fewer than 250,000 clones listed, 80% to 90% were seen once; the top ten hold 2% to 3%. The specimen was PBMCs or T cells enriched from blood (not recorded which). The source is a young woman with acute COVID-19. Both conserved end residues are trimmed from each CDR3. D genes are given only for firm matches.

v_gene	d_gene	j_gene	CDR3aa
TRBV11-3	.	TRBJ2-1	ASSPDPGPAGEQF
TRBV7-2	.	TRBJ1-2	ASSAPHGNYGYT
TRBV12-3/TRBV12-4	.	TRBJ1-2	ASSDGRGYT
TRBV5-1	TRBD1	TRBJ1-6	ASSFTGGNSPLH
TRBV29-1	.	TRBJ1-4	SVGTVSREKLF
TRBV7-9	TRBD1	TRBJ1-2	ASNKDRGLFNYGYT
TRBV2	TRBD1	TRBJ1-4	ASSNTGANEKLF
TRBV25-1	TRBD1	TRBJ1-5	ASSPGQGFAQPQH
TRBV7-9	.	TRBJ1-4	ASSLGGTNEKLF
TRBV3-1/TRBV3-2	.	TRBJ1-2	ASSQRGGYGYT
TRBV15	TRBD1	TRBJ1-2	ATSDRGALYGYT
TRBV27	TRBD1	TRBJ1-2	ASSFSGTASYGYT
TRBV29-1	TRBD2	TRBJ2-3	SVEGSGVLVDTQY
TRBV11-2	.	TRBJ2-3	ASSLKGTIDKDTQY
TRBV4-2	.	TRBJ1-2	ASSQGGVGYT
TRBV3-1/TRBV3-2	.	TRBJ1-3	ASSQDPGSGNTIY
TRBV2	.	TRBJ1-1	ASSDDRQGGNTEAF
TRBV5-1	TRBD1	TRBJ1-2	ASRTGAIANYGYT
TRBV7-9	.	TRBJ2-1	ASSLSGTGLNEQF
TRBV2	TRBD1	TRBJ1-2	ASSDDLDRGGYT
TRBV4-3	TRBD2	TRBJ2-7	ASSAGSGGDYEQY
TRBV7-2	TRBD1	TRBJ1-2	ASQMTGTRPYYGYT
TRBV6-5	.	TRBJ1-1	ASRFGREAF
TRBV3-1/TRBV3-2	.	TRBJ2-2	ASSPPPSAGELF
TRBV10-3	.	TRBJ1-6	AISPEGGYNSPLH
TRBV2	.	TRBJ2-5	AISVGQRETQY
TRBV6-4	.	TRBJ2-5	ASTCHRETQY
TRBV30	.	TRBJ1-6	AWSSSGRWLH
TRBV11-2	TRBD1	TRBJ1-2	ASSLEGTGGHGYT
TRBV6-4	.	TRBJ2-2	ASSDLGSGELF
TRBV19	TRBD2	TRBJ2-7	ASSPTGGGEQY
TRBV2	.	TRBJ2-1	ASSVGGASYNEQF
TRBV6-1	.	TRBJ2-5	ASSEAPQGETQY
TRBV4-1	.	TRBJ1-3	ASSRAGVKNTIY
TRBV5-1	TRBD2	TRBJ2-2	ASSFQTSGNTGELF
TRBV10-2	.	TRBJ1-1	ASSVPSAGELEAF
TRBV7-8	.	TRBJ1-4	ASSRGHPNEKLF
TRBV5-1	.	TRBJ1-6	ASRGGGRNSYNSPLH
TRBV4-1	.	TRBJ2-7	ASSQDRRLSYEQY
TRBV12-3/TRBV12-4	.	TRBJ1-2	ASRRVSGGYT
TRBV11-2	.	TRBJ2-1	ASSLNRGNEQF
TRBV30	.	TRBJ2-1	AWSPGQSSYNEQF
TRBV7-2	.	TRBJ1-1	ASSSLGGNTEAF
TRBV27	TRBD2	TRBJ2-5	ASSRGLAGGQETQY
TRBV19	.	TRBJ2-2	ASSIMPEKSGELF
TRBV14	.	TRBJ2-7	ASSQVGAYTYEQY
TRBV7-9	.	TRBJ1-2	ASATFPRLYGYT
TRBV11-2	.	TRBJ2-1	ASSLIRTVNEQF
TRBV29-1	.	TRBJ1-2	SVDGRYGYT
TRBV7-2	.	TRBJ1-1	ASSFSRNTEAF
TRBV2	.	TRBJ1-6	ASSDGEGSPLH
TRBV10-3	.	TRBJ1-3	AISEGSTGNTIY
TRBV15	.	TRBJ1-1	ATSPIGGLTEAF
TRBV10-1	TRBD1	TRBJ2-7	ASSRQGSDEQY
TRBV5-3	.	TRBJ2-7	ARRRTPSYEQY